This T cell receptor (beta chain) was captured in a study of OX40 agonist ivuxolimab in advanced cancers. The CDR3 sequence is 14 residues long. V shed 7 bases and J 4 bases; nucleotides not matched to a gene: 5. Germline-derived CDR1 and CDR2 are MNHNY and SVGAGI (reference sequence). Some clones are missing from TCRdb's copy, which holds only in-frame ones; the method was immunoSEQ multiplex PCR. The table lists roughly 97,000 clones, around 90% of them singletons. The clonotype originates from an adult with an advanced solid tumor such as melanoma, head and neck, liver or kidney cancer. Material: CD4+ or CD8+ T cells sorted from blood, obtained in a trial of the OX40 agonist ivuxolimab. The chain couples TRBV6-6 to TRBJ1-4; 8 bases line up with TRBD1. In nucleotides, the CDR3 is TGTGCCAGCACCCGACAGGGGAGTAATGAAAAACTGTTTTTT. Amino acid sequence: CASTRQGSNEKLFF.